The 17 T cell receptor beta chains below all came from one sample that was sequenced in a study of post-analysis software for immune sequencing data. Unique molecular identifiers had been added to the TCR beta cDNA libraries. TCRdb re-derived calls from the PCR reads in MiXCR, one entry per CDR3 protein. This table holds roughly 540,000 distinct CDR3 sequences, under 40% found once. Study-level results: Patients had higher frequencies than controls of a few TRBV segments, including TRBV5-6, TRBV5-1 and TRBV20-1.

No antigen has been assigned to these receptors. Sequencing was performed on blood. These receptors were collected from a girl aged 2-17 years with multiple sclerosis.

The chain is built from TRBV7-3 and TRBJ2-1; perhaps TRBD2 as D (7 bases). Germline V gene lookup returns CDR1 SGHTA and CDR2 FQGTGA. The CDR3 has 16 residues. V was cut by 5 bases and J by 0 bases, with 14 bases left in between. The CDR3 loop reads CASSPEGGGSYNEQFF. DNA for the CDR3: TGTGCCAGCAGCCCCGAGGGGGGGGGCTCCTACAATGAGCAGTTCTTC.

The chain links TRBV15 to TRBJ2-5; TRBD1 matches 8 bases. The J segment lost 5 bases and the V segment lost 4 bases, leaving 9 bases of the junction unmatched. The CDR3 consists of 15 residues. CDR1 and CDR2 from the germline V gene are LNHNV and YYDKDF (reference sequence). The CDR3: CATSIRGTGYETQYF. CDR3 in DNA: TGTGCCACCAGCATCAGAGGGACAGGATACGAGACCCAGTACTTC.

This chain connects TRBV20-1 to TRBJ1-1; TRBD1 aligns across 8 bases. The germline V gene encodes CDR1 DFQATT and CDR2 SNEGSKA (reference sequence). Trimming took 4 bases from V and 1 from J; bases not matched to a gene: 8. The CDR3 consists of 15 residues. The chain's CDR3 is CSANFIGTGNTEAFF. The DNA of the CDR3 is TGCAGTGCTAACTTTATTGGGACAGGGAACACTGAAGCTTTCTTT.

The chain uses TRBV18 and TRBJ2-7; 10 bases fit TRBD1. After removal of 6 bases from V and 5 bases from J, the junction contained 7 bases not matched to a gene. Germline CDR1 is KGHSH and CDR2 is LQKENI. CDR3 length equals 14 residues. Written as DNA, the CDR3 is TGTGCCAGCTCCTCCGTCGGGACAGGGGACGAGCAGTACTTC. It codes for CASSSVGTGDEQYF.

The rearrangement uses TRBV2 and TRBJ2-7; 8 bases align to TRBD2. Germline-derived CDR1 and CDR2 are SNHLY and FYNNEI. V shed 3 bases and J 6 bases; nucleotides not matched to a gene: 16. This CDR3 is built from 17 residues. In DNA form, the CDR3 reads TGTGCCAGCAGTGAGGGCCGAGGGCACAGCGGGGGAGGCGAGCAGTACTTC. It translates to CASSEGRGHSGGGEQYF.

V usage is TRBV11-2 and J usage is TRBJ1-6, with 7 nucleotides matching TRBD1. The CDR3 totals 14 residues. CDR1 and CDR2 (germline): SGHAT, FQNNGV. V was clipped by 8 bases and J by 6 bases; unmatched bases: 7. The CDR3 coding sequence is TGTGCCAGCCGGGACAGCTTGTTTAATTCACCCCTCCACTTT. It specifies CASRDSLFNSPLHF.

The chain combines TRBV7-2 with TRBJ2-3, with D tentatively TRBD2 (5 bases). The CDR3 loop spans 15 amino acids. Germline V gene data show CDR1 as SGHTA and CDR2 as FQGNSA. Trimming removed 2 bases from V and 4 bases from J, with 13 bases in between. CDR3 in DNA: TGTGCCAGCAGCTTAACGCCGGGCGGGTCAGATACGCAGTATTTT. It yields the protein CASSLTPGGSDTQYF.

This chain joins TRBV7-2 and TRBJ2-4; 13 positions match TRBD2. The length of the CDR3 is 20 residues. Germline lookup yields CDR1 SGHTA and CDR2 FQGNSA. The V and J ends lost 4 bases and 0 bases, in that order; junction bases with no gene match: 12. The CDR3 nucleotides are TGTGCCAGCAGCTCTCCACCGGGACTAGCGGGGTCAATAGCCAAAAACATTCAGTACTTC. Its translation is CASSSPPGLAGSIAKNIQYF.

The chain couples TRBV20-1 to TRBJ2-7; unclear D gene. This CDR3 has 15 residues. Germline V gene sequence: CDR1 DFQATT, CDR2 SNEGSKA (reference sequence). Trimming took off 5 bases at V and 0 bases at J, with 17 bases between the two ends. This chain's CDR3 is CSAVATSFGSYEQYF. In DNA form, the CDR3 reads TGCAGTGCTGTGGCGACAAGCTTTGGCTCCTACGAGCAGTACTTC.

Details on this clonotype: One end of the junction is discordant with germline, which a read error may explain. The V call is TRBV5-1, the J call TRBJ2-3; the D gene could be TRBD1 or TRBD2 (5 bases each). CDR3 length: 15 amino acids. Germline-derived CDR1 and CDR2 are SGHRS and YFSETQ. The CDR3 reads CTSSPGTASTDTQYF. CDR3 DNA: TGCACCAGCAGCCCCGGGACGGCTAGCACAGATACGCAGTATTTT.

The chain carries TRBV6-2 or TRBV6-3 and TRBJ2-7; no clear D gene. The tail of the sequence fits TRBJ2-5 better, so the J call may be wrong. The germline CDR1 and CDR2 sequences are MNHEY and SVGEGT. The CDR3 is 14 residues long. This CDR3 is CASSSPGPFGTQYF. In DNA, the CDR3 is TGTGCCAGCAGCTCCCCCGGACCCTTTGGGACCCAGTACTTC.

This clonotype was picked up a small number of times. V gene TRBV20-1 combines with J gene TRBJ2-3; the D gene is possibly TRBD2 (6 bases). The CDR3 is made up of 16 amino acids. V was trimmed by 1 base and J by 4 bases, leaving 18 bases between them. The germline CDR1 and CDR2 sequences are DFQATT and SNEGSKA (reference sequence). CDR3 nucleotides: TGCAGTGCTAGAGGGGGTCGGTACGGGGGTGCAGATACGCAGTATTTT. Encoded protein: CSARGGRYGGADTQYF.

With regard to this clonotype: Just one base apart from a much larger clone, this may be a read error. J is TRBJ2-3 and V is TRBV27; 11 bases fit TRBD2. Germline values: CDR1 MNHEY, CDR2 SMNVEV (reference sequence). This CDR3 spans 15 amino acids. V was pared by 10 bases and J by 2 bases, with 8 bases of the junction left unmatched. The CDR3 reads CATETSGEHTDTQYF. CDR3 coding DNA: TGTGCCACCGAGACTAGCGGGGAGCACACAGATACGCAGTATTTT.

V gene TRBV9 combines with J gene TRBJ1-2, with D possibly matching TRBD1 (5 bases). This CDR3 has 12 amino acids. Germline loops: CDR1 SGDLS, CDR2 YYNGEE. Trimming pared 3 bases from V and 7 bases from J, leaving 10 bases between. The CDR3 region has the DNA TGTGCCAGCAGCGCTATTGGGGCTGGCTACACCTTC. Its translation: CASSAIGAGYTF.

This clonotype was seen a few times. This chain uses TRBV11-2 with TRBJ2-3; D gene ambiguous. V was trimmed by 1 base and J by 2 bases, leaving 7 bases between them. Germline V gene lookup returns CDR1 SGHAT and CDR2 FQNNGV. The CDR3 covers 14 residues. CDR3 in amino acids: CASSLGYSTDTQYF. The CDR3 coding sequence is TGTGCCAGCAGCTTAGGGTACTCCACAGATACGCAGTATTTT.

This clonotype appeared a few times. The chain has TRBV12-3 or TRBV12-4 and TRBJ2-6, with 10 nucleotides matching TRBD1. This CDR3 contains 20 residues. The ends lost 2 bases at V and 0 bases at J; junction bases unmatched: 10. CDR3: CASSLPWDRGLRSGANVLTF. The CDR3 DNA is TGTGCCAGCAGTTTACCTTGGGACAGGGGTCTCCGCTCTGGGGCCAACGTCCTGACTTTC.

This clonotype was found a few times. Mismatch with germline at one junction end may stem from a read error. The chain recombines TRBV7-9 with TRBJ2-1, with a weak D call TRBD2 (5 bases). The CDR3 loop spans 15 amino acids. Germline CDR1 and CDR2: SEHNR and FQNEAQ (reference sequence). In nucleotides, the CDR3 is TGTGTCAGCAGCCCCCAGACTATACCCTACAATGAGCAGTTCTTC. It is translated as CVSSPQTIPYNEQFF.